One TCR beta chain is described in this entry. CDR3 size: 13 residues. V shed 2 bases and J shed 4 bases, with 9 bases lying between them. CDR1 and CDR2 from the germline V gene are KGHSH and LQKENI. The data were taken from a study of T cell responses to AZD1222 COVID-19 vaccine. The assay was immunoSEQ multiplex PCR, and TCRdb's table has in-frame clones only and misses some. Here the sample spans 150,000 to 200,000 clones, 90% to 95% being singletons. This material consisted of peripheral blood, taken 28 days after the second AZD1222 dose. This rearrangement joins TRBV18 to TRBJ2-7, with no clear D. The receptor was derived from an adult who received the AZD1222 COVID-19 vaccine. The CDR3 region has the DNA TGTGCCAGCTCACCAGATCCCGGTTACGAGCAGTACTTC. Residues: CASSPDPGYEQYF.